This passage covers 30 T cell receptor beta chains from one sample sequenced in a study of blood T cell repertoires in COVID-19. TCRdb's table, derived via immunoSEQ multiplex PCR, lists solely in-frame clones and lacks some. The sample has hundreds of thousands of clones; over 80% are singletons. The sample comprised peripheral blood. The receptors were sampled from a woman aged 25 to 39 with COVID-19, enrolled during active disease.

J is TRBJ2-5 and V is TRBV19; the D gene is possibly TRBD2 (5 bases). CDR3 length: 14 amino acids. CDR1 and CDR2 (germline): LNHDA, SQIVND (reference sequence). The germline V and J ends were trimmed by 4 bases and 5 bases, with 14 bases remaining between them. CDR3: CASSTAGMEETQYF. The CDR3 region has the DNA TGTGCCAGTAGTACGGCGGGCATGGAGGAGACCCAGTACTTC.

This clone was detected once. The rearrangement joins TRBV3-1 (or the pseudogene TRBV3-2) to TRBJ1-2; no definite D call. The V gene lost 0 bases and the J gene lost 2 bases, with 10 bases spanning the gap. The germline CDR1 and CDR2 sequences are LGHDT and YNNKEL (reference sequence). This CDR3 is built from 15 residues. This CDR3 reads CASSQDLRGNYGYTF. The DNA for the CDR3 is TGTGCCAGCAGCCAAGATTTGAGAGGGAACTATGGCTACACCTTC.

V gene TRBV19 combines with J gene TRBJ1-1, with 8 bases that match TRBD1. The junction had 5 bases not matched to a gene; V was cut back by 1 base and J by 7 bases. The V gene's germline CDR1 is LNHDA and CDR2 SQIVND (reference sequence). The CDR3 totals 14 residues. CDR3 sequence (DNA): TGTGCCAGTAGTATAGGGCAGGGGGCCCTTGAAGCTTTCTTT. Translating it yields CASSIGQGALEAFF.

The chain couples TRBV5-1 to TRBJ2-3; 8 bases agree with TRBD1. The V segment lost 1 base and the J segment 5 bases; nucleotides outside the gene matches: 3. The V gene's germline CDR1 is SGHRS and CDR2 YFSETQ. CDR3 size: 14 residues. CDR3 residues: CASSLQGAGDTQYF. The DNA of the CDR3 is TGCGCCAGCAGCTTGCAGGGGGCGGGAGATACGCAGTATTTT.

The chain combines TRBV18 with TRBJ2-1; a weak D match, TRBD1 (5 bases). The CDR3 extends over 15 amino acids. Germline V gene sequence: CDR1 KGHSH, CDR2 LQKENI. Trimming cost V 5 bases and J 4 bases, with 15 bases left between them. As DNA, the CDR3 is TGTGCCAGCTCATCGGACACCAACGCTTACAATGAGCAGTTCTTC. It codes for CASSSDTNAYNEQFF.

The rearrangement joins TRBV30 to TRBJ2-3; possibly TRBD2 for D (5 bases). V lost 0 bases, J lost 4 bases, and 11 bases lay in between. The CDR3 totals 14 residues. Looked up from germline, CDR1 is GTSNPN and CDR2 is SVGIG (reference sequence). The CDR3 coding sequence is TGTGCCTGGAGTGTAGGTAGTAGCGCAGATACGCAGTATTTT. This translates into CAWSVGSSADTQYF.

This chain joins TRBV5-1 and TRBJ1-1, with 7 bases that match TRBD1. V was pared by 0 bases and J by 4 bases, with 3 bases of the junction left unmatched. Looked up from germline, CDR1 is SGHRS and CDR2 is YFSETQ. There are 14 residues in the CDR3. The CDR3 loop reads CASSLVGQATEAFF. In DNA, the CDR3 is TGCGCCAGCAGCTTGGTCGGACAGGCCACTGAAGCTTTCTTT.

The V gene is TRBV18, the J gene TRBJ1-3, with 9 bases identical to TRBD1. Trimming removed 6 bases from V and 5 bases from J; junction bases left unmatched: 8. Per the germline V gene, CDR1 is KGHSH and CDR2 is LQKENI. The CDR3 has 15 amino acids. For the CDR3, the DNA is TGTGCCAGCTCGCCGGGACAGGGTGGAAGAAACACCATATATTTT. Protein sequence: CASSPGQGGRNTIYF.

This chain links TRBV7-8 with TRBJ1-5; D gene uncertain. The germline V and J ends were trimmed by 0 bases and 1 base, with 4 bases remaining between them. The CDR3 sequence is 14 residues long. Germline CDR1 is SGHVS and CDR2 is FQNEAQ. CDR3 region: CASSLAQSNQPQHF. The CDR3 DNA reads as TGTGCCAGCAGCTTAGCCCAGAGCAATCAGCCCCAGCATTTT.

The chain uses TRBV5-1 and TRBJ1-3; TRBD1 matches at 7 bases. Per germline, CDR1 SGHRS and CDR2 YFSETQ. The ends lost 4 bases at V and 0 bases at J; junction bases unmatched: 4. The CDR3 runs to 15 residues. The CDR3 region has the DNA TGCGCCAGCAGCAGAGGGACAGCCTCTGGAAACACCATATATTTT. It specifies CASSRGTASGNTIYF.

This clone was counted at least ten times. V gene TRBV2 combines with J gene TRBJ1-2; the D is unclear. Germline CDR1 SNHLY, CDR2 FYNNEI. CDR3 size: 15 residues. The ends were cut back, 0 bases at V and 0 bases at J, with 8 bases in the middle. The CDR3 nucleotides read TGTGCCAGCAGTGAAGCGCTCCGAGCTAACTATGGCTACACCTTC. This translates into CASSEALRANYGYTF. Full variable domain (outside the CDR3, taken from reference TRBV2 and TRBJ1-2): EPEVTQTPSHQVTQMGQEVILRCVPISNHLYFYWYRQILGQKVEFLVSFYNNEISEKSEIFDDQFSVERPDGSNFTLKIRSTKLEDSAMYFCASSEALRANYGYTFGSGTRLTVV.

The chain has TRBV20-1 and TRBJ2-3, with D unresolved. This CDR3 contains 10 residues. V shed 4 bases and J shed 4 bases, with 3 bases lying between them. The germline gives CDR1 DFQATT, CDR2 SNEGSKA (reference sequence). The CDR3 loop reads CSAIADTQYF. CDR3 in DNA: TGCAGTGCTATAGCAGATACGCAGTATTTT.

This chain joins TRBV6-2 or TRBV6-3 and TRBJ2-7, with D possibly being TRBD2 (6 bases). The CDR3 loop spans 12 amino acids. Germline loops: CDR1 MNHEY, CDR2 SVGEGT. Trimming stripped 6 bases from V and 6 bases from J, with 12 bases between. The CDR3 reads CASSHLAREQYF. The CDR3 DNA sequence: TGTGCCAGCAGCCACCTAGCGCGCGAGCAGTACTTC.

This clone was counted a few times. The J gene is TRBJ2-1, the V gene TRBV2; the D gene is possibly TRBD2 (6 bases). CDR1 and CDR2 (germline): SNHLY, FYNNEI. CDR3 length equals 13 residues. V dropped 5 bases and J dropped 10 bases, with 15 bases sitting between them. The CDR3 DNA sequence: TGTGCCAGCAGTTCACTAGCTAAAGGGGAGCAGTTCTTC. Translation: CASSSLAKGEQFF.

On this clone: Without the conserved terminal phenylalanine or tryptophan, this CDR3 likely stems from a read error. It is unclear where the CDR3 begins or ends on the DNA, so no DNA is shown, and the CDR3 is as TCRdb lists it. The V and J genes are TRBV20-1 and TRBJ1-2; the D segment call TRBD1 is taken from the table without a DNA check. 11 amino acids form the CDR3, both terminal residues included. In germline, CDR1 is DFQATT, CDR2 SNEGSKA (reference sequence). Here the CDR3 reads CSAREGDRGVV.

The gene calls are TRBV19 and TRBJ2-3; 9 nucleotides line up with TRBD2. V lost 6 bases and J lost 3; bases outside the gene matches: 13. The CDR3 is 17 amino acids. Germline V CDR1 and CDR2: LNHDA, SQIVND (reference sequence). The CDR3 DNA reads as TGTGCCAGTAGACCAGCGGGGGGTTCCGGTTCTACAGATACGCAGTATTTT. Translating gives CASRPAGGSGSTDTQYF.

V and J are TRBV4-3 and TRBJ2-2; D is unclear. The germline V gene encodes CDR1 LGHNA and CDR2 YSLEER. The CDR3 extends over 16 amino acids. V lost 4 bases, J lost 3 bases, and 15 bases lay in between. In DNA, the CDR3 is TGCGCCAGCAGCCTCAGTCAGAGGTTGTACACCGGGGAGCTGTTTTTT. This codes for CASSLSQRLYTGELFF.

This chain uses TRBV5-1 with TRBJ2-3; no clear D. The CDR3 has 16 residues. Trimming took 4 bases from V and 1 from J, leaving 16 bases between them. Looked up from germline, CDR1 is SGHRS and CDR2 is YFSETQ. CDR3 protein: CASSPLGRGGTDTQYF. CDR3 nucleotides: TGCGCCAGCAGCCCCCTGGGTCGTGGAGGCACAGATACGCAGTATTTT.

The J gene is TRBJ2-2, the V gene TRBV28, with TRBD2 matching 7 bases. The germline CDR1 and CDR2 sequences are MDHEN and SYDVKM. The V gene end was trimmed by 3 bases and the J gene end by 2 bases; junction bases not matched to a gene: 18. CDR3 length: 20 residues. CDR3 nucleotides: TGTGCCAGCAGTTTGACTTTTTCTTGGGGGGGACTTCATAACACCGGGGAGCTGTTTTTT. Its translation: CASSLTFSWGGLHNTGELFF. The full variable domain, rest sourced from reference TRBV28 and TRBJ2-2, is DVKVTQSSRYLVKRTGEKVFLECVQDMDHENMFWYRQDPGLGLRLIYFSYDVKMKEKGDIPEGYSVSREKKERFSLILESASTNQTSMYLCASSLTFSWGGLHNTGELFFGEGSRLTVL.

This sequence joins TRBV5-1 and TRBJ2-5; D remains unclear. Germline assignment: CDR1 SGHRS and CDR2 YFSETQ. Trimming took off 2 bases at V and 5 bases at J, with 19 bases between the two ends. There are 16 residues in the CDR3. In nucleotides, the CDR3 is TGCGCCAGCAGCTTAAATCAGGTGGGCCTTGGCGAGACCCAGTACTTC. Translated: CASSLNQVGLGETQYF.

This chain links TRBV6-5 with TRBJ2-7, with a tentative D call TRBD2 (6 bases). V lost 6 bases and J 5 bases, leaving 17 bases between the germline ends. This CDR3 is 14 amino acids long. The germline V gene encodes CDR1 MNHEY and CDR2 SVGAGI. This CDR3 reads CASSLQREWDEQYF. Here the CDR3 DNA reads TGTGCCAGCAGCCTACAACGGGAGTGGGACGAGCAGTACTTC.

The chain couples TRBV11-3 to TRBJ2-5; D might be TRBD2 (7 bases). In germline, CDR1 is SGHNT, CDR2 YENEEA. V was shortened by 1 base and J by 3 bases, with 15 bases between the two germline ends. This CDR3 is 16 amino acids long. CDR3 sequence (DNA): TGTGCCAGCAGCTTAGGGGTCGCGGGGGCTGAAGAGACCCAGTACTTC. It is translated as CASSLGVAGAEETQYF.

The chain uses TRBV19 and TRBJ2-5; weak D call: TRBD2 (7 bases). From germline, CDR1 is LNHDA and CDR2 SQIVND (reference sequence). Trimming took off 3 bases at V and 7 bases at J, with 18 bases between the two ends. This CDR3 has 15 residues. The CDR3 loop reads CASSMGGAVVVTQYF. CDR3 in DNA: TGTGCCAGTAGTATGGGGGGGGCGGTTGTGGTGACCCAGTACTTC.

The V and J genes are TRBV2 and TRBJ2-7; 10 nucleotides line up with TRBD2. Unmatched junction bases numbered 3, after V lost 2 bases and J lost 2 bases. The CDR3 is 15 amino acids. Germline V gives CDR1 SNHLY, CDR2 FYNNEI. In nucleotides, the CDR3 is TGTGCCAGCAGTGAATATGGACTAGCGGCCTACGAGCAGTACTTC. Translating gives CASSEYGLAAYEQYF.

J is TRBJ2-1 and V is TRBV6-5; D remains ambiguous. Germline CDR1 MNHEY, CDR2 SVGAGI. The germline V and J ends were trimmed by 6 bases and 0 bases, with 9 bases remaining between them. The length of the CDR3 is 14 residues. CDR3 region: CASRDLSSYNEQFF. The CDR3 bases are TGTGCCAGCAGAGATCTGAGCTCCTACAATGAGCAGTTCTTC.

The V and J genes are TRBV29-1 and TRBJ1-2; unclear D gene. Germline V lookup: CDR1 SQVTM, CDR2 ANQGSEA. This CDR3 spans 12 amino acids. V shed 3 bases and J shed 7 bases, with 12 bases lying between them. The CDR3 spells CSVERSGSGYTF. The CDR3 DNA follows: TGCAGCGTTGAGAGGAGTGGCTCTGGCTACACCTTC.

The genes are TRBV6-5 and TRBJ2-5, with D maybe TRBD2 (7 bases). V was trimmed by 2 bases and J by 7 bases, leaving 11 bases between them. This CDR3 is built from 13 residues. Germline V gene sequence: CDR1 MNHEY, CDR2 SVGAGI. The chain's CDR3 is CASSYAGAGTQYF. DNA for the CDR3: TGTGCCAGCAGTTACGCGGGGGCCGGGACCCAGTACTTC.

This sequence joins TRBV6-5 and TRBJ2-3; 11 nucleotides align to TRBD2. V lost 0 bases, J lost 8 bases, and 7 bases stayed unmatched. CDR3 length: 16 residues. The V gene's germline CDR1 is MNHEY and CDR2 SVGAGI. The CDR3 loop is CASSYSIPSGGSTQYF. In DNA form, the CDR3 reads TGTGCCAGCAGTTACTCGATCCCTAGCGGGGGGTCTACGCAGTATTTT.

The CDR3 region is CASSFPSGGTDTQYF. The CDR3 DNA sequence: TGTGCCAGCAGCTTCCCTAGCGGGGGCACAGATACGCAGTATTTT. The V and J genes are TRBV7-9 and TRBJ2-3; 9 nucleotides align to TRBD2. Germline CDR1 and CDR2: SEHNR and FQNEAQ (reference sequence). This CDR3 spans 15 amino acids. V was pared by 3 bases and J by 1 base, with 2 bases of the junction left unmatched.

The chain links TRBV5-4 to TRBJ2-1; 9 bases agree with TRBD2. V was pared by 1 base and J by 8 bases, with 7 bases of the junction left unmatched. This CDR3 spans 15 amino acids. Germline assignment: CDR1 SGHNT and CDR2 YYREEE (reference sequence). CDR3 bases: TGTGCCAGCAGCTTGAAAAGCGGGGGGAGTTATGAGCAGTTCTTC. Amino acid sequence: CASSLKSGGSYEQFF. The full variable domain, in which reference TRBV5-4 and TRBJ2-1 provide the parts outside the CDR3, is ETGVTQSPTHLIKTRGQQVTLRCSSQSGHNTVSWYQQALGQGPQFIFQYYREEENGRGNFPPRFSGLQFPNYSSELNVNALELDDSALYLCASSLKSGGSYEQFFGPGTRLTVL.